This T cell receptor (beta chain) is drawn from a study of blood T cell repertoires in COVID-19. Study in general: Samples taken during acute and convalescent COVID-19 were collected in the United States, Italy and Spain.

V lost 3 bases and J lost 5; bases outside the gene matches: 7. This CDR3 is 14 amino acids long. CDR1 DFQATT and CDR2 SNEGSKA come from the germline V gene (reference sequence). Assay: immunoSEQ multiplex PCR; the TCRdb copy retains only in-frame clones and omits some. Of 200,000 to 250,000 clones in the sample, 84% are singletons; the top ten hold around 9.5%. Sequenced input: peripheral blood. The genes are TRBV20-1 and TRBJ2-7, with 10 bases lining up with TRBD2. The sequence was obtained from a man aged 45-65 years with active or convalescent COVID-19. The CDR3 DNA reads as TGCAGTGCTAGTCCGGCTAGCGGGAGCCACGAGCAGTACTTC. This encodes CSASPASGSHEQYF.